The 17 T cell receptor beta chains presented below share a single source sample, sequenced in a study of T cell responses to AZD1222 COVID-19 vaccine. Assay: immunoSEQ multiplex PCR; the TCRdb copy retains only in-frame clones and omits some. The top ten hold over 6% of the sample, which has 150,000 to 190,000 clones, 80% to 90% seen once. This sample comprised peripheral blood, obtained after recovery from COVID-19. These receptors came from an adult who had recovered from COVID-19.

This sequence joins TRBV6-6 and TRBJ1-1; D is perhaps TRBD1 (5 bases). Germline CDR1 is MNHNY and CDR2 is SVGAGI (reference sequence). The CDR3 is 14 amino acids. V gave up 2 bases and J gave up 4 bases, with 11 bases separating them. The CDR3 region has the DNA TGTGCCAGCAGTTACGGCAGGGAACGCACTGAAGCTTTCTTT. The encoded protein is CASSYGRERTEAFF.

This clone was counted once. The chain joins TRBV5-4 to TRBJ2-2, with D unclear. Looked up from germline, CDR1 is SGHNT and CDR2 is YYREEE (reference sequence). V lost 4 bases and J lost 1, with 11 bases in between. The CDR3 sequence is 15 residues long. CDR3 in DNA: TGTGCCAGCAGCCCGGGCCAACAGAACACCGGGGAGCTGTTTTTT. It codes for CASSPGQQNTGELFF.

V and J are TRBV18 and TRBJ1-3, with 7 bases aligning to TRBD1. The CDR3 covers 15 residues. V lost 4 bases to trimming and J lost 1 base; unmatched junction nucleotides: 4. Germline-derived CDR1 and CDR2 are KGHSH and LQKENI. The CDR3 loop reads CASSQDRSSGNTIYF. Here the CDR3 DNA reads TGTGCCAGCTCACAGGACAGGTCGTCTGGAAACACCATATATTTT.

The rearrangement uses TRBV2 and TRBJ2-2; 9 bases are shared with TRBD2. Germline loops: CDR1 SNHLY, CDR2 FYNNEI. The CDR3 is 15 amino acids. Losses at the gene ends were 4 bases for V and 5 bases for J; bases not matched to a gene: 5. The CDR3 spells CASSVTSGFTGELFF. The CDR3 nucleotides read TGTGCCAGCAGTGTAACTAGCGGGTTTACCGGGGAGCTGTTTTTT.

This rearrangement joins TRBV7-3 to TRBJ2-3, with 10 bases fitting TRBD2. Germline-derived CDR1 and CDR2 are SGHTA and FQGTGA. With 3 bases clipped from V and 4 bases from J, the junction kept 4 bases outside the gene matches. This CDR3 has 15 residues. The CDR3 coding sequence is TGTGCCAGCAGCTTGGCTAGCGGGGGTTCAGATACGCAGTATTTT. This translates into CASSLASGGSDTQYF.

The V and J genes are TRBV7-2 and TRBJ1-4; 7 nucleotides agree with TRBD1. Germline V gives CDR1 SGHTA, CDR2 FQGNSA. This CDR3 has 14 amino acids. J was trimmed by 5 bases and V by 3 bases; bases with no gene match: 3. The CDR3 bases are TGTGCCAGCAGCTTTCCGGGACAGAATGAAAAACTGTTTTTT. As protein: CASSFPGQNEKLFF.

For the CDR3, the DNA is TGTGCCAGCAGCTTGGGACAGGGGGTTACCGGGGAGCTGTTTTTT. Its translation: CASSLGQGVTGELFF. The gene calls are TRBV7-9 and TRBJ2-2, with TRBD1 identical over 11 bases. The CDR3 consists of 15 residues. Germline CDR1 is SEHNR and CDR2 is FQNEAQ (reference sequence). With 3 bases clipped from V and 5 bases from J, the junction kept 2 bases outside the gene matches.

The chain has TRBV5-6 and TRBJ1-1; 9 bases are shared with TRBD1. With V trimmed by 3 bases and J by 3 bases, 6 bases remained unmatched. CDR1 is SGHDT, CDR2 YYEEEE, per germline. The CDR3 totals 15 residues. The CDR3 nucleotides are TGTGCCAGCAGCTCACCGGGACAGGGTGACACTGAAGCTTTCTTT. It translates to CASSSPGQGDTEAFF.

J is TRBJ1-1 and V is TRBV28; no reliable D call. The CDR3 sequence is 15 residues long. V was shortened by 8 bases and J by 0 bases, with 16 bases between the two germline ends. The V gene's germline CDR1 is MDHEN and CDR2 SYDVKM. The CDR3 loop reads CASGLLVAVNTEAFF. The CDR3 DNA reads as TGTGCCAGCGGGCTCCTGGTTGCGGTGAACACTGAAGCTTTCTTT.

This clone occurred once. The chain has TRBV5-1 and TRBJ1-1, with 9 bases fitting TRBD1. The V gene's germline CDR1 is SGHRS and CDR2 YFSETQ. The CDR3 spans 16 residues. V lost 0 bases and J lost 1; bases outside the gene matches: 4. The chain's CDR3 is CASSLGGQGGNTEAFF. The CDR3 nucleotides are TGCGCCAGCAGCTTGGGGGGACAGGGAGGGAACACTGAAGCTTTCTTT.

The chain recombines TRBV28 with TRBJ2-3; 8 bases match TRBD2. CDR3 length: 14 residues. Germline loops: CDR1 MDHEN, CDR2 SYDVKM. Unmatched junction bases numbered 10, after V lost 6 bases and J lost 8 bases. For the CDR3, the DNA is TGTGCCAGCAGAACCACTAGCGGCCAGGGTACGCAGTATTTT. Amino acid sequence: CASRTTSGQGTQYF.

The V call is TRBV4-2, the J call TRBJ2-3; D not certain. Germline V gene sequence: CDR1 LGHNA, CDR2 YNFKEQ. CDR3 length equals 15 residues. V lost 0 bases and J lost 1, with 8 bases in between. For the CDR3, the DNA is TGTGCCAGCAGCCAAGAGGTAGGAGGCACAGATACGCAGTATTTT. Its protein product is CASSQEVGGTDTQYF.

The chain employs TRBV7-9 and TRBJ2-7; possible D gene TRBD2, 5 bases. The CDR3 is 12 amino acids. V dropped 1 base and J dropped 6 bases, with 7 bases sitting between them. Germline assignment: CDR1 SEHNR and CDR2 FQNEAQ (reference sequence). CDR3 sequence reads: CASSLESGEQYF. Here the CDR3 DNA reads TGTGCCAGCAGCTTAGAAAGCGGCGAGCAGTACTTC.

The chain combines TRBV4-2 with TRBJ2-3; 7 positions agree with TRBD2. J gave up 0 bases and V 1 base, and 7 bases lay outside the gene matches. The CDR3 consists of 17 residues. Germline V gene data show CDR1 as LGHNA and CDR2 as YNFKEQ. CDR3 amino acids: CASSQGEWGGSTDTQYF. The CDR3 DNA reads as TGTGCCAGCAGCCAAGGAGAGTGGGGGGGTAGCACAGATACGCAGTATTTT.

The CDR3 loop reads CASSEGLANTGELFF. In DNA, the CDR3 is TGCGCCAGCAGCGAGGGTCTAGCGAACACCGGGGAGCTGTTTTTT. The chain uses TRBV5-1 and TRBJ2-2, with D tentatively TRBD2 (5 bases). Germline V gives CDR1 SGHRS, CDR2 YFSETQ. V was trimmed by 4 bases and J by 0 bases, leaving 10 bases between them. The CDR3 runs 15 residues.

This clone was seen once. The genes are TRBV27 and TRBJ1-2; 11 bases are a match to TRBD1. The V gene end was trimmed by 5 bases and the J gene end by 0 bases; junction bases not matched to a gene: 11. The germline CDR1 and CDR2 sequences are MNHEY and SMNVEV (reference sequence). The CDR3 is 18 amino acids. CDR3 nucleotide sequence: TGTGCCAGCAGTGCGCACCCGGGACAGGGGGTATCTAACTATGGCTACACCTTC. It yields the protein CASSAHPGQGVSNYGYTF.

J is TRBJ1-1 and V is TRBV6-1; D is uncertain. Germline V CDR1 and CDR2: MNHNS, SASEGT. V lost 4 bases and J 4 bases, leaving 19 bases between the germline ends. This CDR3 has 16 amino acids. The CDR3 DNA sequence: TGTGCCAGCAGTGCCAAAACGGGCGCTTATTCCACTGAAGCTTTCTTT. Translating it yields CASSAKTGAYSTEAFF.